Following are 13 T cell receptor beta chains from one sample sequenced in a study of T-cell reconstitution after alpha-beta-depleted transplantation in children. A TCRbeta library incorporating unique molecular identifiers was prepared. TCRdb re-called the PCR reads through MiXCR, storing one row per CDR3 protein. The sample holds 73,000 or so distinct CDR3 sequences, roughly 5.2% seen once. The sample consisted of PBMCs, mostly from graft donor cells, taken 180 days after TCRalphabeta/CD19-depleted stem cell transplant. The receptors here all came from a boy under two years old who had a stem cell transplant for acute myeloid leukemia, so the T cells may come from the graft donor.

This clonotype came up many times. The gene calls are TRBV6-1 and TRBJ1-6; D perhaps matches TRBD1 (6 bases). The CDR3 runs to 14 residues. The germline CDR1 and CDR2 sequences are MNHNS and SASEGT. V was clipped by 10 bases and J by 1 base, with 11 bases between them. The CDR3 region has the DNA TGTGCCACTCTACAGGGTTCCTATAATTCACCCCTCCACTTT. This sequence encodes CATLQGSYNSPLHF.

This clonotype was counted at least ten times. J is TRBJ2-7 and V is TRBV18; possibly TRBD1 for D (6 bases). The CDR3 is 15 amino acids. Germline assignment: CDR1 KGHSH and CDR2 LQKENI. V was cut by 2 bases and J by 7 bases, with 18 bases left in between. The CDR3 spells CASSPGTSSSGEQYV. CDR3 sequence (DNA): TGTGCCAGCTCACCAGGGACATCCTCTTCTGGGGAGCAGTACGTC.

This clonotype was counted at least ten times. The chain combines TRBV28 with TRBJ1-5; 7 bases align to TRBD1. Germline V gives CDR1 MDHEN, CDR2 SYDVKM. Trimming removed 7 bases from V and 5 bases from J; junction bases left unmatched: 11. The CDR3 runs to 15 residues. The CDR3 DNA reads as TGTGCCAGCATTCGCGGGACAGTCGCCTATCAGCCCCAGCATTTT. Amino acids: CASIRGTVAYQPQHF.

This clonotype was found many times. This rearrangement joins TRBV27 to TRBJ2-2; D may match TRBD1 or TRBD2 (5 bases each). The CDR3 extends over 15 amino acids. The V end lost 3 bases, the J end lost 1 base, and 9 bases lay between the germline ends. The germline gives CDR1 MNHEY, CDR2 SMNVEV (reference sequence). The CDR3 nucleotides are TGTGCCAGCAGTTTCGGGGCCAAGAACACCGGGGAGCTGTTTTTT. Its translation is CASSFGAKNTGELFF.

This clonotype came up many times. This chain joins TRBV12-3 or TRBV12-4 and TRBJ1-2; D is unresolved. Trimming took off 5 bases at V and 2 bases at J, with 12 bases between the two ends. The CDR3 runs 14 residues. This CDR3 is CASSAPWVNYGYTF. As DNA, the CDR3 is TGTGCCAGCAGTGCCCCCTGGGTAAACTATGGCTACACCTTC.

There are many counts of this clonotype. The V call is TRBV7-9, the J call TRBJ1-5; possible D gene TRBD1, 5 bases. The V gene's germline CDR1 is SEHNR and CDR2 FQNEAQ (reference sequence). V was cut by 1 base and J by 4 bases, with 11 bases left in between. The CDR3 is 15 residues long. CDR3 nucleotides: TGTGCCAGCAGCTTAGATGGGGGGTTAAATCAGCCCCAGCATTTT. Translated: CASSLDGGLNQPQHF.

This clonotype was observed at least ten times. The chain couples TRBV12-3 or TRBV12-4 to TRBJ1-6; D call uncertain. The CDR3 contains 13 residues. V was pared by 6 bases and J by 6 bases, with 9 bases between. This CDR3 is CASRPSLNSPLHF. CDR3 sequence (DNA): TGTGCCAGCAGACCCAGTCTTAATTCACCCCTCCACTTT.

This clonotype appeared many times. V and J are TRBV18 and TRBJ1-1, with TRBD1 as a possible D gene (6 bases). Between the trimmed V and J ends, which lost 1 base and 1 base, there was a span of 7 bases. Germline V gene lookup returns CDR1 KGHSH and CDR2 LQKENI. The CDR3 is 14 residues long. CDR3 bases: TGTGCCAGCTCACCACAGACAGGGAACACTGAAGCTTTCTTT. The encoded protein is CASSPQTGNTEAFF.

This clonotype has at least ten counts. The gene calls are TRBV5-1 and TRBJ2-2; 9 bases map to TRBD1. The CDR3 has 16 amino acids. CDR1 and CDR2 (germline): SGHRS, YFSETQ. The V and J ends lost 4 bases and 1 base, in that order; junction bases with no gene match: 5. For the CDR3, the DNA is TGCGCCAGCAGCACGGGACAGGGTTGGAACACCGGGGAGCTGTTTTTT. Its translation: CASSTGQGWNTGELFF. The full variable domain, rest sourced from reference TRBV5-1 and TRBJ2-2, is KAGVTQTPRYLIKTRGQQVTLSCSPISGHRSVSWYQQTPGQGLQFLFEYFSETQRNKGNFPGRFSGRQFSNSRSEMNVSTLELGDSALYLCASSTGQGWNTGELFFGEGSRLTVL.

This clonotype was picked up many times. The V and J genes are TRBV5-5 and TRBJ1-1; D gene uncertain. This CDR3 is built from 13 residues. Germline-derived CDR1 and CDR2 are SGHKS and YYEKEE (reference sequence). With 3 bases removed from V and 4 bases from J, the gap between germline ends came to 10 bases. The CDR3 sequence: CASSSGPVTEAFF. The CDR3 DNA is TGTGCCAGCAGCTCTGGGCCCGTCACTGAAGCTTTCTTT.

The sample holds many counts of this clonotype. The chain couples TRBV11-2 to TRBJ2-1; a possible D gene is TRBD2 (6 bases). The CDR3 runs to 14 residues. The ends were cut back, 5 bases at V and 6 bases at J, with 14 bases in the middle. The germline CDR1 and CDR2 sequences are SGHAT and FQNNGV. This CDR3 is CASSLGGGSNEQFF. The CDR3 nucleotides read TGTGCCAGCAGCCTGGGGGGTGGGAGCAATGAGCAGTTCTTC.

The CDR3 DNA is TGTGCCAGCAGCTTAGCGTCGATCCGAGGGTCCCAGCCCCAGCATTTT. Its translation is CASSLASIRGSQPQHF. The gene calls are TRBV7-6 and TRBJ1-5, with D unresolved. V was shortened by 0 bases and J by 7 bases, with 16 bases between the two germline ends. The CDR3 loop spans 16 amino acids. Germline CDR1 and CDR2: SGHVS and FNYEAQ. The complete variable domain, with remaining parts taken from reference TRBV7-6 and TRBJ1-5, reads GAGVSQSPRYKVTKRGQDVALRCDPISGHVSLYWYRQALGQGPEFLTYFNYEAQQDKSGLPNDRFSAERPEGSISTLTIQRTEQRDSAMYRCASSLASIRGSQPQHFGDGTRLSIL.

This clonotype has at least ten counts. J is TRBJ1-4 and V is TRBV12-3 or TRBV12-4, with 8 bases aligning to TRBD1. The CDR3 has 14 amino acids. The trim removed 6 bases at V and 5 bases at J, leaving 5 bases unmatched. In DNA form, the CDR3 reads TGTGCCAGCAGAGACAGGGGCTCGAATGAAAAACTGTTTTTT. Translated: CASRDRGSNEKLFF.